These T cell receptor beta chains were read from a single sample in a study of CD8+CD57+ T cells in acquired aplastic anemia. A single record per CDR3 protein comes from TCRdb applying MiXCR to the reads. This table holds approximately 250,000 distinct CDR3 sequences, roughly 82% found once. Sequenced input: sorted CD4+, CD8+, or CD8+CD57+ T cells (not recorded which) from PBMCs. The receptors here all came from a human donor with aplastic anemia. The CDR3 runs from the conserved cysteine through the conserved F or W. A D gene is named only where the DNA matches it firmly. Part of the rows lack a size; the others show once, few, many or a class for expanded clones.

TRBJ2-1 | 16 | TRBD2 | TRBV19 | NA | CASSQGTSNGQDEQFF | TGTGCCAGCAGCCAGGGGACTAGCAACGGACAGGATGAGCAGTTCTTC
TRBJ2-3 | 13 | NA | TRBV29-1 | few | CSMVPPHTDTQYF | TGCAGCATGGTCCCCCCACACACAGATACGCAGTATTTT
TRBJ1-4 | 16 | TRBD1 | TRBV9 | NA | CASSVIDRGYREQLFF | TGTGCCAGCAGCGTAATCGACAGGGGGTACAGGGAACAACTGTTTTTT
TRBJ2-3 | 14 | NA | TRBV6-5 | NA | CASKVEGTSDTQYF | TGTGCCAGCAAGGTAGAGGGGACTTCAGATACGCAGTATTTT
TRBJ1-5 | 14 | NA | TRBV15 | NA | CASSDAYKNQTQHF | TGTGCCAGCAGTGATGCTTATAAGAATCAGACCCAGCATTTT
TRBJ2-3 | 16 | TRBD2 | TRBV25-1 | once | CASSEQLAGGPDTQYF | TGTGCCAGCAGTGAACAGCTCGCGGGAGGTCCCGATACGCAGTATTTT
TRBJ2-3 | 15 | NA | TRBV7-3 | few | CASSLSGGGQDEAYF | TGTGCCAGCAGCTTATCAGGCGGAGGGCAAGATGAAGCGTATTTT
TRBJ2-7 | 17 | TRBD1 | TRBV18 | many | CASSPRDSHTYSYEQYF | TGTGCCAGCTCACCAAGGGACAGCCACACATACTCCTACGAGCAGTACTTC
TRBJ2-7 | 16 | TRBD1 | TRBV11-3 | NA | CASSLDLTQGSYEQYF | TGTGCCAGCAGCTTAGATCTGACACAGGGGTCCTACGAGCAGTACTTC
TRBJ2-6 | 16 | TRBD2 | TRBV11-1 | NA | CASSAGTSDGANVLTF | TGTGCCAGCAGCGCCGGGACTAGCGACGGGGCCAACGTCCTGACTTTC
TRBJ1-5 | 14 | NA | TRBV15 | NA | CATSRGYSKEPQYF | TGTGCCACCAGCAGGGGCTACAGCAAAGAGCCCCAGTACTTT
TRBJ2-6 | 15 | NA | TRBV7-2 | NA | CASSYSGAGANVLTF | TGTGCCAGCAGTTATTCGGGGGCTGGGGCCAACGTCCTGACTTTC
TRBJ2-7 | 13 | NA | TRBV10-3 | NA | CASSYVAAGEQYF | TGTGCCAGCAGTTACGTGGCCGCCGGCGAGCAGTACTTC
TRBJ2-7 | 13 | NA | TRBV4-3 | NA | CASSQDRGYEQYF | TGCGCCAGCAGCCAAGATCGGGGGTACGAGCAGTACTTC
TRBJ2-5 | 14 | NA | TRBV7-3 | once | CATSCGRGGEAQDF | TGTGCCACCAGCTGTGGAAGAGGGGGAGAGGCCCAGGACTTC
TRBJ2-5 | 13 | TRBD1 | TRBV2 | NA | CASGTRQGETQYF | TGTGCCAGCGGGACGAGACAGGGGGAGACCCAGTACTTC
TRBJ2-5 | 14 | TRBD2 | TRBV2 | NA | CASRTSGSFETQHF | TGTGCCAGCAGGACTAGCGGGAGTTTTGAGACCCAGCACTTC
TRBJ1-1 | 13 | NA | TRBV4-2 | many | CASSQLGDAEAFF | TGTGCCAGCAGCCAACTCGGGGACGCTGAAGCTTTCTTT
TRBJ2-3 | 13 | NA | TRBV7-9 | NA | CASGEGGADTHYF | TGTGCCAGCGGCGAGGGGGGGGCAGATACGCACTATTTT
TRBJ1-1 | 15 | NA | TRBV7-9 | NA | CASSSVWAQNFGPFF | TGTGCCAGCAGCTCTGTGTGGGCCCAGAACTTCGGGCCATTCTTT
TRBJ2-7 | 13 | NA | TRBV6-5 | few | CASKFTGIHEQYF | TGTGCCAGCAAGTTCACAGGGATCCACGAGCAGTACTTC
TRBJ1-4 | 17 | TRBD1 | TRBV2 | NA | CASSQGGGNGKDEQFFF | TGTGCCAGCAGCCAGGGGGGCGGAAACGGTAAGGATGAGCAGTTCTTTTTT
TRBJ2-2 | 12 | NA | TRBV5-6 | once | CASYEGIGELFF | TGCGCCAGCTACGAAGGCATCGGGGAGCTGTTTTTT
TRBJ1-5 | 14 | NA | TRBV7-9 | NA | CAGQGSYRNQPQHF | TGTGCCGGCCAGGGGTCGTATAGGAATCAGCCCCAGCATTTT
TRBJ2-1 | 13 | TRBD1 | TRBV6-2/TRBV6-3 | few | CASGDRESREQFF | TGTGCCAGCGGGGACAGGGAATCGCGTGAGCAGTTCTTC
TRBJ2-3 | 13 | NA | TRBV15 | NA | CATSGGGSDTQYF | TGTGCCACCAGCGGAGGGGGGTCGGATACGCAGTATTTT
TRBJ1-1 | 15 | NA | TRBV2 | NA | CASSGAGSDHTEAFF | TGTGCCAGCAGTGGGGCGGGGAGCGATCACACTGAAGCTTTCTTT
TRBJ2-3 | 15 | TRBD1 | TRBV6-2/TRBV6-3 | NA | CASIGQGHSTDTQYF | TGTGCCAGCATCGGACAGGGTCATAGCACAGATACGCAGTATTTT
TRBJ2-3 | 14 | NA | TRBV24-1 | NA | CATSGPHTADTQYF | TGTGCCACCAGTGGCCCTCATACGGCAGATACGCAGTATTTT
TRBJ1-2 | 13 | NA | TRBV4-1 | NA | CASSQEGVYGYTF | TGCGCCAGCAGCCAAGAGGGGGTCTATGGCTACACCTTC
TRBJ2-3 | 13 | NA | TRBV2 | NA | CASRELGTDPYDF | TGTGCCAGCAGGGAGCTGGGCACAGATCCCTACGATTTT
TRBJ1-1 | 15 | NA | TRBV12-3/TRBV12-4 | NA | CASSLDQRRGREPFF | TGTGCCAGCAGTTTAGATCAGAGGAGGGGCCGGGAGCCTTTCTTT
TRBJ2-5 | 14 | NA | TRBV7-9 | NA | CASSIVPEQEILDF | TGTGCCAGCAGCATAGTACCCGAGCAGGAGATCCTTGACTTC
TRBJ2-6 | 16 | NA | TRBV7-3 | NA | CASSLRGGDSGNLLTF | TGTGCCAGCAGCTTACGGGGAGGGGACAGCGGGAACCTGCTGACTTTC
TRBJ2-3 | 14 | NA | TRBV9 | NA | CASSVAAGNNGEYF | NA
TRBJ2-3 | 15 | TRBD2 | TRBV5-1 | NA | CASSLVGEGADTQYF | TGCGCCAGCAGCTTGGTCGGGGAGGGCGCAGATACGCAGTATTTT
TRBJ1-2 | 16 | NA | TRBV9 | NA | CASGLAGDGLVFGYTF | TGTGCCAGCGGATTGGCTGGGGACGGGCTGGTATTTGGCTACACCTTC
TRBJ2-7 | 14 | NA | TRBV7-3 | NA | CASSRQANADEQYF | TGTGCCAGCTCAAGGCAGGCCAACGCCGACGAGCAGTACTTC
TRBJ2-7 | 13 | NA | TRBV12-3/TRBV12-4 | NA | CASSPGTTYEQYF | TGTGCCAGCAGCCCCGGCACAACCTACGAGCAGTACTTC
TRBJ1-2 | 16 | NA | TRBV5-6 | few | CASSLKRDGLAYGCTF | TGTGCCAGCAGCTTGAAGAGGGACGGGCTCGCATATGGCTGCACCTTC
TRBJ2-4 | 12 | NA | TRBV7-3 | NA | CASGAAAGIQYF | TGTGCCAGCGGAGCAGCTGCGGGCATTCAGTACTTC
TRBJ2-3 | 14 | NA | TRBV13 | NA | CASSLRRAGHTQYF | TGTGCCAGCAGCTTACGGCGAGCGGGCCATACGCAGTATTTT
TRBJ1-4 | 15 | NA | TRBV7-8 | NA | CASSLAGGTDKKLFF | TGTGCCAGCAGCTTAGCCGGAGGAACCGATAAAAAGCTGTTTTTT
TRBJ2-5 | 14 | NA | TRBV5-6 | NA | CASSRESEQEAQYF | TGTGCCAGCAGCAGAGAGAGCGAGCAAGAGGCCCAGTACTTC
TRBJ2-5 | 12 | NA | TRBV7-9 | NA | CAGKVAPGTQYF | TGTGCCGGCAAGGTAGCTCCCGGGACCCAGTACTTC
TRBJ2-3 | 12 | NA | TRBV7-8 | NA | CASSFGEDTQNF | TGTGCCAGCAGCTTCGGAGAGGATACGCAGAATTTT
TRBJ2-7 | 12 | NA | TRBV7-3 | NA | CASSRQANEQYF | TGTGCCAGCTCAAGACAGGCCAACGAGCAGTACTTC
TRBJ1-1 | 15 | NA | TRBV7-6 | once | CASSALGTINTEAFF | TGTGCCAGCAGCGCCCTCGGGACGATAAACACTGAAGCTTTCTTT
TRBJ2-6 | 17 | TRBD2 | TRBV7-2 | NA | CASSLGRGPAGAYVLTF | TGTGCCAGCAGCCTAGGGAGGGGCCCCGCTGGGGCGTATGTCCTGACTTTC
TRBJ1-5 | 14 | NA | TRBV11-1 | NA | CASSFHPDDQPQHF | TGTGCCAGCAGCTTTCATCCAGACGATCAGCCCCAGCATTTT
TRBJ2-4 | 12 | NA | TRBV7-2 | NA | CASSGAGYDQYF | TGTGCCAGCAGCGGAGCTGGATACGATCAGTACTTC
TRBJ1-2 | 16 | NA | TRBV7-8 | NA | CASSFRDSGLAHGYTF | TGTGCCAGCAGCTTTCGTGACAGCGGCTTGGCCCATGGCTACACCTTC
TRBJ1-6 | 16 | NA | TRBV7-8 | NA | CASSLALEGSYGYLHF | TGTGCCAGCAGCTTAGCGCTGGAGGGGAGCTATGGCTACCTCCACTTT
TRBJ1-6 | 14 | TRBD1 | TRBV7-2 | NA | CASSLDRENSPLHF | TGCGCCAGCAGCTTGGACAGGGAAAATTCGCCCCTCCACTTT
TRBJ2-2 | 14 | NA | TRBV5-1 | NA | CASKRTADTGELFF | TGCGCCAGCAAGCGGACGGCGGACACCGGGGAGCTGTTTTTT
TRBJ2-7 | 13 | TRBD1 | TRBV20-1 | few | CSARDGDRDKQYF | TGCAGTGCTAGAGACGGGGACAGGGACAAGCAGTACTTC